The clone carrying this T cell receptor (beta chain) was detected a few times. Its specificity is not known. This entry comes from a study of T-cell memory formation after mild COVID-19. Study details: The two donors had largely donor-specific TCR clusters.

Via MiXCR, TCRdb re-called the 5' RACE reads, giving one row per CDR3 protein. Among some 150,000 distinct CDR3 sequences listed, around 15% were seen once. Germline trimming cut 3 bases from V and 0 bases from J; bases unmatched to any gene: 4. This CDR3 region has 14 residues. CDR1 is DFQATT and CDR2 is SNEGSKA in the germline V gene (reference sequence). Whole-study results and caveats: Mostly located in CM and EM were contracting CD4+ clones, with contracting CD8+ clones located in EMRA. CD4/CD8 balance held among clones contracting day 15 to 85, and later expanders leaned CD4+. Memory cells collected pre-infection included some clones that later responded, suggesting cross-reactive memory joined.

The sequence came from an adult woman who had mild COVID-19 (a few samples of this study predate the infection). Cell type and time point are not known. Specimen: PBMCs or a T cell subset sorted from them (not recorded which). This sequence joins TRBV20-1 and TRBJ2-7, with 8 positions matching TRBD2. DNA of the CDR3: TGCAGTGCTAGGCGGCGGGGGGACTCCTACGAGCAGTACTTC. This gives the protein CSARRRGDSYEQYF.